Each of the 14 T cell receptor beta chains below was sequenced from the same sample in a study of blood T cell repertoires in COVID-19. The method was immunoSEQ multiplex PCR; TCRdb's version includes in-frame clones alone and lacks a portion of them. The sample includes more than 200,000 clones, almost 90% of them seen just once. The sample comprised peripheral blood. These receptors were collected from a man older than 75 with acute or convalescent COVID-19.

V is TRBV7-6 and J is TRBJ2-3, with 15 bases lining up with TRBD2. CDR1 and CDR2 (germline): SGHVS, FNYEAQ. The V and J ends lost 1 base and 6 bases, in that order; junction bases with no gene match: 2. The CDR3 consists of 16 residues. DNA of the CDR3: TGTGCCAGCAGCTTAGGGACTAGCGGGAGGGCCGATACGCAGTATTTT. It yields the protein CASSLGTSGRADTQYF.

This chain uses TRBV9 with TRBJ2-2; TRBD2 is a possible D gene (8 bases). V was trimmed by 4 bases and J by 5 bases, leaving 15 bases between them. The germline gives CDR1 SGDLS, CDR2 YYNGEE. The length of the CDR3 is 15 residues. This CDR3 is CASSSREGATGELFF. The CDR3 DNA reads TGTGCCAGCAGCTCCCGGGAGGGGGCGACCGGGGAGCTGTTTTTT. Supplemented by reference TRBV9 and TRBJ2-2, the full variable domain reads DSGVTQTPKHLITATGQRVTLRCSPRSGDLSVYWYQQSLDQGLQFLIQYYNGEERAKGNILERFSAQQFPDLHSELNLSSLELGDSALYFCASSSREGATGELFFGEGSRLTVL.

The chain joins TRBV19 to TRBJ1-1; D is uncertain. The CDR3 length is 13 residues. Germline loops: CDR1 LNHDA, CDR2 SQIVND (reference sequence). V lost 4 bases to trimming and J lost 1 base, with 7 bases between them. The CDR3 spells CASSTDKNTEAFF. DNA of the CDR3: TGTGCCAGTAGTACAGATAAGAACACTGAAGCTTTCTTT.

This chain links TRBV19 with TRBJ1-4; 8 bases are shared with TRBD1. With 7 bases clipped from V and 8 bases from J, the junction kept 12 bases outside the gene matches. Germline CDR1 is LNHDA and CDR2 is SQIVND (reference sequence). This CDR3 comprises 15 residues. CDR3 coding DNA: TGTGCCAGTACCATGGAGACAGGGGCGGGAGAAAAACTGTTTTTT. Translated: CASTMETGAGEKLFF.

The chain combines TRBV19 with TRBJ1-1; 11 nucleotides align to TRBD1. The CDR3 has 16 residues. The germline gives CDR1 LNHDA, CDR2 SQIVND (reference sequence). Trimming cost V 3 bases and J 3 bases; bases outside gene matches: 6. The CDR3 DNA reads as TGTGCCAGTAGTATGGGACAGGGGGGAGTTCACACTGAAGCTTTCTTT. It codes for CASSMGQGGVHTEAFF.

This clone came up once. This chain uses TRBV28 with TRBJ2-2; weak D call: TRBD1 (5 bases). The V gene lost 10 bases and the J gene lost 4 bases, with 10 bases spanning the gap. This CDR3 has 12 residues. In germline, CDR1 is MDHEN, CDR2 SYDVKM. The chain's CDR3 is CATKRGTGELFF. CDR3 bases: TGTGCCACTAAAAGGGGCACCGGGGAGCTGTTTTTT.

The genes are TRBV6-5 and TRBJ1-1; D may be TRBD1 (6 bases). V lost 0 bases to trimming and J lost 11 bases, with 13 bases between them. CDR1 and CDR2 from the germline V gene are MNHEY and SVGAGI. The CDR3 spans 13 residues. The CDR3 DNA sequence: TGTGCCAGCAGTTACTCGACTTGGGACATGGCTTTCTTT. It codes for CASSYSTWDMAFF.

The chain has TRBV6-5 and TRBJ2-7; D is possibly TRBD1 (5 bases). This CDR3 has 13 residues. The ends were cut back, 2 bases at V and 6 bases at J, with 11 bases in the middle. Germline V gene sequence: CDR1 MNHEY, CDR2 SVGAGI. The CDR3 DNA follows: TGTGCCAGCAGTTACCCAGGGTTGGGCGAGCAGTACTTC. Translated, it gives CASSYPGLGEQYF.

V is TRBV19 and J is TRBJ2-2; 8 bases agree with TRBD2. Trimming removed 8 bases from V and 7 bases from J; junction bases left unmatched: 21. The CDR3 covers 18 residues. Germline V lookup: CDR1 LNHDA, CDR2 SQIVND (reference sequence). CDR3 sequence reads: CASGNHATGLVFGGELFF. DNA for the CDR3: TGTGCCAGTGGGAATCATGCAACGGGACTAGTTTTTGGCGGGGAGCTGTTTTTT.

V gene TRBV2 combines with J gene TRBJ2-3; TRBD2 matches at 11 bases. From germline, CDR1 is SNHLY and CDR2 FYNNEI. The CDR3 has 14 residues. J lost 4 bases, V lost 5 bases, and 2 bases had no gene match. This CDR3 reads CASSTSGSSDTQYF. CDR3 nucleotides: TGTGCCAGCAGTACTAGCGGGAGTTCAGATACGCAGTATTTT.

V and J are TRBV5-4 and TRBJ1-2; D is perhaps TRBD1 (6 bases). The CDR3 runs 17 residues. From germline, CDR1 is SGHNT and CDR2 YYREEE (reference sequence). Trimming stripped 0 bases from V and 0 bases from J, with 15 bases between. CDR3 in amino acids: CASSLGQGAGANYGYTF. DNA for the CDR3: TGTGCCAGCAGCTTGGGTCAGGGAGCAGGGGCTAACTATGGCTACACCTTC. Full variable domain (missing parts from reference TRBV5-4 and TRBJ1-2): ETGVTQSPTHLIKTRGQQVTLRCSSQSGHNTVSWYQQALGQGPQFIFQYYREEENGRGNFPPRFSGLQFPNYSSELNVNALELDDSALYLCASSLGQGAGANYGYTFGSGTRLTVV.

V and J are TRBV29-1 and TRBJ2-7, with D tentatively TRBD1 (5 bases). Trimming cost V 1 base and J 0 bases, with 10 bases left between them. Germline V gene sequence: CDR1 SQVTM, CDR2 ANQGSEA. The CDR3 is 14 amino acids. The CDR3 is CSVEGPDNSYEQYF. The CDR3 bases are TGCAGCGTTGAAGGTCCGGACAACTCCTACGAGCAGTACTTC.

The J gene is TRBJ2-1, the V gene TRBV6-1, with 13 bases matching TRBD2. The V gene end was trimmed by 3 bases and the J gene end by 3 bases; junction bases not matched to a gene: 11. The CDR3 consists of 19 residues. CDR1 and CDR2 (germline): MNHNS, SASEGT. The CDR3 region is CASSEEGTSGIISYNEQFF. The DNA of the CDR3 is TGTGCCAGCAGTGAGGAAGGGACTAGCGGGATAATTAGCTACAATGAGCAGTTCTTC.

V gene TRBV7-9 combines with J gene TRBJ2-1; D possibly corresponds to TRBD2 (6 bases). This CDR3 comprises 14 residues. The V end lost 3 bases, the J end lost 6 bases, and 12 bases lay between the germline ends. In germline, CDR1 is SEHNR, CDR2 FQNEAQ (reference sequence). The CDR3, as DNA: TGTGCCAGCAGCTTGGGGTATAGCGGCAATGAGCAGTTCTTC. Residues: CASSLGYSGNEQFF.